This T cell receptor (beta chain) was identified during a study of OX40 agonist ivuxolimab in advanced cancers. Repertoires were generated with immunoSEQ multiplex PCR, while TCRdb's copy carries only in-frame clones and drops some. The top ten hold around 39% of the sample, which has around 13,000 clones, roughly 69% seen once. The TCR was taken from an adult with an advanced solid tumor such as melanoma, head and neck, liver or kidney cancer. The sequences come from CD4+ or CD8+ T cells sorted from blood, collected in a trial of the OX40 agonist ivuxolimab.

The CDR3 is CASSSTPTGHQPQHF. CDR3 coding DNA: TGTGCCAGCAGTTCGACCCCGACAGGGCATCAGCCCCAGCATTTT. This chain links TRBV27 with TRBJ1-5; 7 bases match TRBD1. This CDR3 region has 15 residues. Germline V gene sequence: CDR1 MNHEY, CDR2 SMNVEV (reference sequence). J lost 5 bases, V lost 4 bases, and 8 bases had no gene match.